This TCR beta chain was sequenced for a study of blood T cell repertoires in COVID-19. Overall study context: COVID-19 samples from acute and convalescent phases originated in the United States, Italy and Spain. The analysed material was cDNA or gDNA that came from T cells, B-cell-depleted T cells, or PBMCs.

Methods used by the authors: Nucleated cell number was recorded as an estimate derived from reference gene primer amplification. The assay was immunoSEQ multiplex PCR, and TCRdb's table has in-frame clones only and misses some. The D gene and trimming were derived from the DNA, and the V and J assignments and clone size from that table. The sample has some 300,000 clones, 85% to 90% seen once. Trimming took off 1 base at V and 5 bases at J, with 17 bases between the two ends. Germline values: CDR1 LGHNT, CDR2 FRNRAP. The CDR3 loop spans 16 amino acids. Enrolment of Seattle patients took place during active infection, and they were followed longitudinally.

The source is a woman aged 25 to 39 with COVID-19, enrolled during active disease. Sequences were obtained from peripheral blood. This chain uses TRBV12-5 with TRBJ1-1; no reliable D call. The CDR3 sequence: CASGLALPGVRTEAFF. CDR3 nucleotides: TGTGCTAGTGGTTTGGCGCTCCCCGGGGTTCGGACTGAAGCTTTCTTT.